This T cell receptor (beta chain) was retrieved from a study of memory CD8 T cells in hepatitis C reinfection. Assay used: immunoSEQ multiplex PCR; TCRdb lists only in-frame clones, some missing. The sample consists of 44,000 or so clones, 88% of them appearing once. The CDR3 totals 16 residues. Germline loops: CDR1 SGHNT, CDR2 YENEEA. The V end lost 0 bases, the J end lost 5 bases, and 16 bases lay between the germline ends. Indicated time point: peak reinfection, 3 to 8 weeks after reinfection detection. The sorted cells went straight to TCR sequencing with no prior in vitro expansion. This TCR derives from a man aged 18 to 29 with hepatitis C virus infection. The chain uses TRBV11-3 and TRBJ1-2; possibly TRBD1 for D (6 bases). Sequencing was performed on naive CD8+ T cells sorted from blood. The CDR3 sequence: CASSLDHVDRDYGYTF. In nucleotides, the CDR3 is TGTGCCAGCAGCTTAGATCATGTGGACAGAGATTATGGCTACACCTTC.